This passage covers 29 T cell receptor beta chains from one sample sequenced in a study of cytomegalovirus exposure and HLA in healthy donors. 60 Vbeta and 13 Jbeta primers were used in PCR. The protocol was immunoSEQ multiplex PCR, while the TCRdb copy is restricted to in-frame clones and leaves out a portion. The sample records around 200,000 clones, more than 80% being singletons. The sequencing input was PBMCs. Receptor source: a boy younger than 18 in good health and CMV-seronegative.

The chain couples TRBV7-9 to TRBJ2-7, with 9 positions matching TRBD1. The CDR3 totals 15 residues. Germline CDR1 is SEHNR and CDR2 is FQNEAQ (reference sequence). Trimming took 3 bases from V and 2 from J; bases not matched to a gene: 5. For the CDR3, the DNA is TGTGCCAGCAGCTTTGACAGGGGGACCCCCTACGAGCAGTACTTC. As protein: CASSFDRGTPYEQYF. The whole variable domain, filled in from reference TRBV7-9 and TRBJ2-7, reads DTGVSQNPRHKITKRGQNVTFRCDPISEHNRLYWYRQTLGQGPEFLTYFQNEAQLEKSRLLSDRFSAERPKGSFSTLEIQRTEQGDSAMYLCASSFDRGTPYEQYFGPGTRLTVT.

This clone was observed a handful of times. This sequence joins TRBV6-4 and TRBJ2-5, with 11 bases matching TRBD2. J gave up 2 bases and V 3 bases, and 2 bases lay outside the gene matches. CDR1 and CDR2 (germline): MRHNA, SNTAGT. The CDR3 is made up of 15 amino acids. The CDR3 here is CASSEVAGGQETQYF. The DNA of the CDR3 is TGTGCCAGCAGTGAAGTAGCGGGAGGGCAAGAGACCCAGTACTTC.

V is TRBV11-3 and J is TRBJ2-5; 7 nucleotides match TRBD1. The CDR3 loop spans 17 amino acids. The germline V gene encodes CDR1 SGHNT and CDR2 YENEEA. The V gene end was trimmed by 0 bases and the J gene end by 1 base; junction bases not matched to a gene: 8. CDR3 sequence (DNA): TGTGCCAGCAGCTTAGATGGTTTCTCAGGGGGCCAAGAGACCCAGTACTTC. Amino acids: CASSLDGFSGGQETQYF. The full variable domain, in which reference TRBV11-3 and TRBJ2-5 provide the parts outside the CDR3, is EAGVVQSPRYKIIEKKQPVAFWCNPISGHNTLYWYLQNLGQGPELLIRYENEEAVDDSQLPKDRFSAERLKGVDSTLKIQPAELGDSAVYLCASSLDGFSGGQETQYFGPGTRLLVL.

This CDR3 is CASSREGRYSYEQYF. The CDR3 region has the DNA TGTGCCAGCAGCCGGGAGGGGCGGTACTCCTACGAGCAGTACTTC. This chain joins TRBV7-2 and TRBJ2-7; TRBD2 agrees at 8 bases. Germline V gives CDR1 SGHTA, CDR2 FQGNSA. The ends lost 5 bases at V and 0 bases at J; junction bases unmatched: 6. CDR3 length: 15 residues.

The rearrangement uses TRBV9 and TRBJ2-5, with 11 bases that match TRBD1. The V gene end was trimmed by 4 bases and the J gene end by 2 bases; junction bases not matched to a gene: 7. The CDR3 length is 16 residues. From germline, CDR1 is SGDLS and CDR2 YYNGEE. The CDR3 protein is CASSTGDRGFQETQYF. CDR3 coding DNA: TGTGCCAGCAGCACTGGGGACAGGGGGTTTCAAGAGACCCAGTACTTC.

This sequence joins TRBV27 and TRBJ1-1; 9 bases map to TRBD1. The germline V gene encodes CDR1 MNHEY and CDR2 SMNVEV (reference sequence). The CDR3 sequence is 13 residues long. With 5 bases clipped from V and 6 bases from J, the junction kept 4 bases outside the gene matches. CDR3 nucleotide sequence: TGTGCCAGCAGTACATGGACAGGGGCTGAAGCTTTCTTT. Residues: CASSTWTGAEAFF.

V and J are TRBV4-3 and TRBJ1-2; tentative D call: TRBD1 (6 bases). The CDR3 consists of 15 residues. Trimming left V 4 bases short and J 3 bases short, with 15 bases between. Germline-derived CDR1 and CDR2 are LGHNA and YSLEER. The CDR3: CASSRAQGWDYGYTF. CDR3 DNA: TGCGCCAGCAGCCGGGCACAGGGATGGGACTATGGCTACACCTTC.

The chain has TRBV5-4 and TRBJ2-5; 10 bases fit TRBD1. The CDR3 extends over 14 amino acids. The V gene's germline CDR1 is SGHNT and CDR2 YYREEE (reference sequence). V trimming: 5 bases; J trimming: 5 bases; junction bases outside the gene matches: 6. In DNA form, the CDR3 reads TGTGCCAGCAGGAATCGGACAGGGGGGGAGACCCAGTACTTC. This gives the protein CASRNRTGGETQYF.

A word on this clone: Other DNA sequences in this specimen translate into the identical CDR3. The chain joins TRBV11-3 to TRBJ1-2; no clear D. V lost 1 base to trimming and J lost 2 bases, with 8 bases between them. The germline CDR1 and CDR2 sequences are SGHNT and YENEEA. The CDR3 length is 14 residues. This chain's CDR3 is CASSLGAQNYGYTF. The DNA of the CDR3 is TGTGCCAGCAGCTTAGGGGCCCAGAACTATGGCTACACCTTC.

This clone has a handful of counts. This chain uses TRBV9 with TRBJ2-3, with a weak D call TRBD2 (6 bases). The V end was cut by 4 bases, the J end by 2 bases, with 11 bases between. Germline values: CDR1 SGDLS, CDR2 YYNGEE. This CDR3 comprises 14 residues. This chain's CDR3 is CASSPGDHTDTQYF. CDR3 coding DNA: TGTGCCAGCAGCCCGGGGGACCACACAGATACGCAGTATTTT.

The chain combines TRBV11-2 with TRBJ2-1, with unresolved D. The germline V gene has CDR1 SGHAT and CDR2 FQNNGV. This CDR3 is built from 15 residues. V was clipped by 0 bases and J by 6 bases, with 12 bases between them. The CDR3 here is CASSLDLVSSNEQFF. The DNA for the CDR3 is TGTGCCAGCAGCTTAGATCTGGTTAGTTCCAATGAGCAGTTCTTC.

This clone was picked up a small number of times. The V call is TRBV6-1, the J call TRBJ2-1, with 14 bases aligning to TRBD2. From germline, CDR1 is MNHNS and CDR2 SASEGT. The CDR3 consists of 20 residues. Trimming removed 4 bases from V and 9 bases from J; junction bases left unmatched: 20. In DNA, the CDR3 is TGTGCCAGCAGTGGAGGGAGGAGGGACTGGACTAGCGGGAGGCTTGTTGAGCAGTTCTTC. This encodes CASSGGRRDWTSGRLVEQFF.

This clone has just a few counts. The chain recombines TRBV5-6 with TRBJ2-3; possibly TRBD2 for D (6 bases). Trimming stripped 4 bases from V and 2 bases from J, with 11 bases between. This CDR3 contains 14 residues. Germline lookup yields CDR1 SGHDT and CDR2 YYEEEE. Written as DNA, the CDR3 is TGTGCCAGCAGCATGGGGGGAGTCACAGATACGCAGTATTTT. Protein product: CASSMGGVTDTQYF.

The chain links TRBV7-3 to TRBJ1-1; D remains ambiguous. The V end lost 1 base, the J end lost 1 base, and 13 bases lay between the germline ends. This CDR3 has 16 amino acids. Germline lookup yields CDR1 SGHTA and CDR2 FQGTGA. CDR3 amino acids: CASSLNPRAGNTEAFF. DNA of the CDR3: TGTGCCAGCAGCTTAAACCCGCGCGCCGGGAACACTGAAGCTTTCTTT.

The V gene is TRBV25-1, the J gene TRBJ2-1; 8 bases agree with TRBD2. With V trimmed by 3 bases and J by 4 bases, 5 bases remained unmatched. The CDR3 consists of 15 residues. Germline V gene lookup returns CDR1 MGHDK and CDR2 SYGVNS. The CDR3 sequence: CASSDLTSAYNEQFF. The CDR3 DNA reads TGTGCCAGCAGTGATTTGACTAGCGCATACAATGAGCAGTTCTTC. The variable domain in full, with the rest retrieved from reference TRBV25-1 and TRBJ2-1, is EADIYQTPRYLVIGTGKKITLECSQTMGHDKMYWYQQDPGMELHLIHYSYGVNSTEKGDLSSESTVSRIRTEHFPLTLESARPSHTSQYLCASSDLTSAYNEQFFGPGTRLTVL.

The chain has TRBV7-2 and TRBJ2-5; 7 bases fit TRBD1. The length of the CDR3 is 15 residues. Germline-derived CDR1 and CDR2 are SGHTA and FQGNSA. Trimming cost V 4 bases and J 7 bases; bases outside gene matches: 12. Here the CDR3 DNA reads TGTGCCAGCAGCTCTTACACAGGGGCCCCAGGGACCCAGTACTTC. Translating gives CASSSYTGAPGTQYF.

The rearrangement uses TRBV19 and TRBJ1-4; no firm D call. Trimming took off 7 bases at V and 8 bases at J, with 17 bases between the two ends. CDR3 length: 14 amino acids. Per the germline V gene, CDR1 is LNHDA and CDR2 is SQIVND (reference sequence). CDR3 bases: TGTGCCAGTATCAGCTCGCCCGGCAGGGAAAAACTGTTTTTT. Encoded protein: CASISSPGREKLFF. The whole variable domain, remainder taken from reference TRBV19 and TRBJ1-4, is DGGITQSPKYLFRKEGQNVTLSCEQNLNHDAMYWYRQDPGQGLRLIYYSQIVNDFQKGDIAEGYSVSREKKESFPLTVTSAQKNPTAFYLCASISSPGREKLFFGSGTQLSVL.

CDR3 amino acids: CASQGVTEAFF. Written as DNA, the CDR3 is TGTGCCAGCCAGGGGGTTACTGAAGCTTTCTTT. This sequence joins TRBV10-3 and TRBJ1-1; 7 nucleotides line up with TRBD1. Germline V gene lookup returns CDR1 ENHRY and CDR2 SYGVKD. The CDR3 totals 11 residues. Trimming took 10 bases from V and 5 from J; bases not matched to a gene: 4.

This clone occurred a few times. The J gene is TRBJ1-2, the V gene TRBV5-5; D is perhaps TRBD1 (6 bases). In germline, CDR1 is SGHKS, CDR2 YYEKEE (reference sequence). There are 16 residues in the CDR3. V lost 0 bases to trimming and J lost 4 bases, with 16 bases between them. The CDR3: CASSLVPGDHSYGYTF. CDR3 coding DNA: TGTGCCAGCAGCTTGGTTCCAGGGGACCACAGCTATGGCTACACCTTC.

This sequence joins TRBV2 and TRBJ1-2; maybe TRBD1 (6 bases). Trimming removed 0 bases at V and 7 bases at J, with 18 bases between. Germline loops: CDR1 SNHLY, CDR2 FYNNEI. The CDR3 extends over 16 amino acids. The CDR3 here is CASSEARSTGAVGYTF. In DNA, the CDR3 is TGTGCCAGCAGTGAAGCCCGATCGACAGGCGCAGTTGGCTACACCTTC.

The chain has TRBV11-2 and TRBJ2-1, with D perhaps TRBD2 (5 bases). CDR1 and CDR2 from the germline V gene are SGHAT and FQNNGV. V gave up 0 bases and J gave up 0 bases, with 12 bases separating them. CDR3 size: 17 residues. CDR3 in DNA: TGTGCCAGCAGCTTAGATCGGGGTTATAGCTCCTACAATGAGCAGTTCTTC. Translating it yields CASSLDRGYSSYNEQFF.

This chain joins TRBV9 and TRBJ1-2; 8 nucleotides align to TRBD1. Trimming took 3 bases from V and 5 from J; bases not matched to a gene: 9. Per the germline V gene, CDR1 is SGDLS and CDR2 is YYNGEE. The CDR3 loop spans 15 amino acids. The CDR3 DNA reads as TGTGCCAGCAGCGGAACCGGGGACAGGTTGTATGGCTACACCTTC. Translated, it gives CASSGTGDRLYGYTF. The full variable domain, rest sourced from reference TRBV9 and TRBJ1-2, is DSGVTQTPKHLITATGQRVTLRCSPRSGDLSVYWYQQSLDQGLQFLIQYYNGEERAKGNILERFSAQQFPDLHSELNLSSLELGDSALYFCASSGTGDRLYGYTFGSGTRLTVV.

The rearrangement uses TRBV6-6 and TRBJ1-1; TRBD1 matches at 9 bases. This CDR3 is 13 amino acids long. Trimming at V came to 8 bases and at J to 5 bases, leaving 6 bases not matched to a gene. Germline CDR1 is MNHNY and CDR2 is SVGAGI (reference sequence). The CDR3 region has the DNA TGTGCCAGCGAACGGGACAGGGATACTGAAGCTTTCTTT. As protein: CASERDRDTEAFF.

V gene TRBV19 combines with J gene TRBJ2-5, with 7 bases fitting TRBD1. CDR1 is LNHDA and CDR2 is SQIVND in the germline V gene (reference sequence). V trimming: 0 bases; J trimming: 5 bases; junction bases outside the gene matches: 6. The CDR3 is 15 residues long. For the CDR3, the DNA is TGTGCCAGTAGTATAGACCCACAGGGGAAGGAGACCCAGTACTTC. It translates to CASSIDPQGKETQYF.

This sequence joins TRBV13 and TRBJ2-3; 14 bases line up with TRBD2. The CDR3 loop spans 17 amino acids. V trimming: 4 bases; J trimming: 5 bases; junction bases outside the gene matches: 8. Germline V gene lookup returns CDR1 PRHDT and CDR2 FYEKMQ (reference sequence). The CDR3 coding sequence is TGTGCCAGCAGCTCGGGACTAGCGGGAGTAGCTGGAGATACGCAGTATTTT. Protein: CASSSGLAGVAGDTQYF.

The chain is built from TRBV19 and TRBJ1-2; 9 bases map to TRBD1. CDR3 length equals 14 residues. The V segment lost 5 bases and the J segment 4 bases; nucleotides outside the gene matches: 5. Germline V gene lookup returns CDR1 LNHDA and CDR2 SQIVND (reference sequence). The DNA of the CDR3 is TGTGCCAGTAGTCCCCAGGACAGGGGCTATGGCTACACCTTC. Its translation is CASSPQDRGYGYTF. Variable domain in full (rest from reference TRBV19 and TRBJ1-2): DGGITQSPKYLFRKEGQNVTLSCEQNLNHDAMYWYRQDPGQGLRLIYYSQIVNDFQKGDIAEGYSVSREKKESFPLTVTSAQKNPTAFYLCASSPQDRGYGYTFGSGTRLTVV.

There are a few counts of this clone. The chain couples TRBV9 to TRBJ2-5, with 8 bases matching TRBD2. The V gene end was trimmed by 0 bases and the J gene end by 5 bases; junction bases not matched to a gene: 9. The germline CDR1 and CDR2 sequences are SGDLS and YYNGEE. CDR3 length: 16 residues. The CDR3 here is CASSVGRGATHETQYF. DNA of the CDR3: TGTGCCAGCAGCGTAGGGCGGGGGGCCACACACGAGACCCAGTACTTC.

The chain joins TRBV5-4 to TRBJ2-7; D gene ambiguous. Trimming cost V 3 bases and J 3 bases, with 10 bases left between them. CDR3 size: 13 residues. Germline-derived CDR1 and CDR2 are SGHNT and YYREEE (reference sequence). This CDR3 reads CASSSRHSYEQYF. The CDR3 nucleotides read TGTGCCAGCAGCTCCAGACATAGCTACGAGCAGTACTTC.

The chain recombines TRBV11-2 with TRBJ2-7; maybe TRBD2 (5 bases). The V gene lost 2 bases and the J gene lost 5 bases, with 19 bases spanning the gap. This CDR3 region has 16 residues. CDR1 is SGHAT and CDR2 is FQNNGV in the germline V gene. CDR3 amino acids: CASSLRGSRHDHEQYF. In nucleotides, the CDR3 is TGTGCCAGCAGCTTAAGAGGGTCCCGGCACGATCACGAGCAGTACTTC.